This TCR beta chain was found in a study of molecular identifiers for immune sequencing clone quantification. On the study more broadly: In replicates, RNA from around 20,000 or 100,000 naive CD8 cells was divided five ways and four parts were sequenced. Broader study findings: Highly expanded clones may be undercounted when identical TCR molecules share barcodes.

One entry per CDR3 protein results from TCRdb running MiXCR on the PCR reads. The sample contains about half a million distinct CDR3 sequences, around 23% of which appear only once. This clonotype appeared many times. Its specificity is not known. CD8+CD4-CCR7+CD45RA+ cells were sorted as naive CD8 T cells. The specimen sequenced was naive CD8+ T cells from blood, with Jurkat cell RNA spiked in. Subset reported: FACS-sorted CD8+CD4-CCR7+CD45RA+ naive T cells. The origin of this receptor is a human donor in good health. Some libraries in this study had Jurkat cell RNA spiked in.

CDR3 in amino acids: CATSTNGYTEAFF. In DNA form, the CDR3 reads TGTGCCACCAGCACTAACGGGTACACTGAAGCTTTCTTT. V and J are TRBV15 and TRBJ1-1; D uncertain. This CDR3 has 13 residues. Germline V gene data show CDR1 as LNHNV and CDR2 as YYDKDF (reference sequence). Trimming pared 4 bases from V and 3 bases from J, leaving 9 bases between.